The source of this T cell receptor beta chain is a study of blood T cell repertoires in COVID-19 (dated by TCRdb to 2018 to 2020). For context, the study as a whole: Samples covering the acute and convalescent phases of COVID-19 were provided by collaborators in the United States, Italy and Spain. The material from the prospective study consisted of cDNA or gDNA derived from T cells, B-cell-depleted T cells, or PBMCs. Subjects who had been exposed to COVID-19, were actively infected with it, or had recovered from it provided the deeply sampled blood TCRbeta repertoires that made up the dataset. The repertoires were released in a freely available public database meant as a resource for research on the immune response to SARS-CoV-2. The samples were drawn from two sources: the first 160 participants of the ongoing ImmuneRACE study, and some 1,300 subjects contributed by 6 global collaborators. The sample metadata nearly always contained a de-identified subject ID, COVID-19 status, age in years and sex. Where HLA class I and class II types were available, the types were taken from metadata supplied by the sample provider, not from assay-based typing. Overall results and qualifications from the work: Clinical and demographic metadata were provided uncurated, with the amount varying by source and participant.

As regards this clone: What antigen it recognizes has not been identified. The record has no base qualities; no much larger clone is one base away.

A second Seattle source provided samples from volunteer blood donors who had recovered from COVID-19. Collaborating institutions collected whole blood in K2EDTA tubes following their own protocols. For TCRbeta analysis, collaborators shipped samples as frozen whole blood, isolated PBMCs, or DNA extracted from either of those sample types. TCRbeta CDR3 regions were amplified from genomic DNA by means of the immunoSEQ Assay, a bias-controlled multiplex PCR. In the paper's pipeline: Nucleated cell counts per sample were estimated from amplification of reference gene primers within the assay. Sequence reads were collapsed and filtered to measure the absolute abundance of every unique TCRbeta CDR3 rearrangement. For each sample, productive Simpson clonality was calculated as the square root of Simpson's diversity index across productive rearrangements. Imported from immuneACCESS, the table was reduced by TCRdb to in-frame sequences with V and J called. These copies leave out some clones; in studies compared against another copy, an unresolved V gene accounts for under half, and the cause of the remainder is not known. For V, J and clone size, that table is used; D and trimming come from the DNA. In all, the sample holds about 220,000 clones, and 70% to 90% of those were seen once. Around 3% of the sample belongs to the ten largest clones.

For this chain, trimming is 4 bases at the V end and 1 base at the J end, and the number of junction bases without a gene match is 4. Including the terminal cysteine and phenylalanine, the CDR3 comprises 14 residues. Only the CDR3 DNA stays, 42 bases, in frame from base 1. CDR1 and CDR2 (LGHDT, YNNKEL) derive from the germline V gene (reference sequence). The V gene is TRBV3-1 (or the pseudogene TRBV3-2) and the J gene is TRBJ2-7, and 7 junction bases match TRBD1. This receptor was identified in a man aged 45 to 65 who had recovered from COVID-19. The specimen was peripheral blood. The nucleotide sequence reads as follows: TGTGCCAGCAGCCTAATGACAGGGTCCTACGAGCAGTACTTC. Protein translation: CASSLMTGSYEQYF.